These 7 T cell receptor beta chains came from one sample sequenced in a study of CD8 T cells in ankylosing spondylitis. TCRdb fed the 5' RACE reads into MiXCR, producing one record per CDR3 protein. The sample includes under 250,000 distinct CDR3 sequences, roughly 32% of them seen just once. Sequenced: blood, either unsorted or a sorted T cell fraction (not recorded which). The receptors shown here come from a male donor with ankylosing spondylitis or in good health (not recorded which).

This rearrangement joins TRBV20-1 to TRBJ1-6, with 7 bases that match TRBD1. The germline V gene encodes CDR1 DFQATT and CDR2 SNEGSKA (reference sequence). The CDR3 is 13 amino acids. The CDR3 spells CRPGGQTSSPLHF. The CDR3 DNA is TGCAGGCCCGGGGGACAGACGAGCTCACCCCTCCACTTT.

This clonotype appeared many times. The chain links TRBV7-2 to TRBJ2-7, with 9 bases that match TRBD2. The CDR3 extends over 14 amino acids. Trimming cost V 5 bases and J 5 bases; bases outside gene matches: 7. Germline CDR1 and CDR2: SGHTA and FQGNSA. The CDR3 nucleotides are TGTGCCAGCAGCCCGACGTCTAGCGGGGACGAGCAGTACTTC. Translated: CASSPTSSGDEQYF.

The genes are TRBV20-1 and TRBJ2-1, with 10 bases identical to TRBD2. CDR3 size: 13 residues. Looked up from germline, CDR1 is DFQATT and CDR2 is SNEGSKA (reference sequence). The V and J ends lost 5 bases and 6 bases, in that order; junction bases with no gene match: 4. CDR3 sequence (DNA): TGCAGTGCTCTTAGCGGGGGGTTCAATGAGCAGTTCTTC. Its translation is CSALSGGFNEQFF.

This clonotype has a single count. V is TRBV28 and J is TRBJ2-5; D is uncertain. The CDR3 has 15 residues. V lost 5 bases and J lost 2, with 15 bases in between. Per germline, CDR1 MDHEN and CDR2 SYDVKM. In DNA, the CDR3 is TGTGCCAGCAGTCCCCCGAGACGGTCACAAGAGACCCAGTACTTC. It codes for CASSPPRRSQETQYF.

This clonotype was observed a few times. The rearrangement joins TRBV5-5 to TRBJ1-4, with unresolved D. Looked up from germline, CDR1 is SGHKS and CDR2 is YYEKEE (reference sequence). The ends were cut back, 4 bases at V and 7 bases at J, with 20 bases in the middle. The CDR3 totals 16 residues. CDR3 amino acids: CASSVTAGSGSEKLFF. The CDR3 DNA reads TGTGCCAGCAGCGTGACCGCGGGATCGGGATCTGAAAAACTGTTTTTT.

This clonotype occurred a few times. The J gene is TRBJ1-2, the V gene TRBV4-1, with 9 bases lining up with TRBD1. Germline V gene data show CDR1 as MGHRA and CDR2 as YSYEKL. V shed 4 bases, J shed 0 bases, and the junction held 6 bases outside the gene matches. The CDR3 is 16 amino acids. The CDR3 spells CASSPGTGNSNYGYTF. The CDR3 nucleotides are TGCGCCAGCAGCCCCGGGACAGGGAACTCTAACTATGGCTACACCTTC.

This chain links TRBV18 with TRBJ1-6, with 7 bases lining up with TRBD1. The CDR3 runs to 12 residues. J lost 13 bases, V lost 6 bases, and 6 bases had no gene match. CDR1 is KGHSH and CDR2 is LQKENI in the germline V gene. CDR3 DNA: TGTGCCAGCTCCACAGGGGAAGGGCCCCTCCACTTT. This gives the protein CASSTGEGPLHF.